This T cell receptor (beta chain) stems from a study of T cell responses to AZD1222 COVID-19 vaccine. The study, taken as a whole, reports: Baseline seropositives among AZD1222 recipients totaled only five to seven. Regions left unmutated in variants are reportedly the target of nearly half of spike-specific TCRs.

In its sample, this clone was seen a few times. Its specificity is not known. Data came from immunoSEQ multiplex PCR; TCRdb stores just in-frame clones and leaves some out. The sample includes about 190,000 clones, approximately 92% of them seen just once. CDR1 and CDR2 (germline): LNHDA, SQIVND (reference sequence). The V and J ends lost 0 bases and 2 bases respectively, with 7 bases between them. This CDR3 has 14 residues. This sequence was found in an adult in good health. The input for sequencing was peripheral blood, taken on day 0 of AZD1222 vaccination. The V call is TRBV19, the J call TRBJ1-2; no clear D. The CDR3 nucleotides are TGTGCCAGTAGTATAGAAGTCCAGAACTATGGCTACACCTTC. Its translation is CASSIEVQNYGYTF.